A selection of T cell receptor beta chains follows, all from one sample in a study of CD8 T cells in ankylosing spondylitis. TCRdb reprocessed the 5' RACE reads with MiXCR, giving one entry per CDR3 protein. The sample gives fewer than 200,000 distinct CDR3 sequences, approximately 9% of which show up once; approximately 16% is in the top ten. Sequences were obtained from blood, either unsorted or a sorted T cell fraction (not recorded which). Every receptor here comes from a female donor with ankylosing spondylitis or in good health (not recorded which). The CDR3 runs from the conserved cysteine through the conserved F or W. D genes are given only for firm matches. The size entry is marked missing in some rows and otherwise reads once, few, many or a size class.

v_call: TRBV6-1
j_call: TRBJ1-5
clone_size: NA
d_call: NA
cdr3_aa: CASKEYPGNQPQHF
cdr3_nt: TGTGCCAGCAAAGAGTATCCGGGCAATCAGCCCCAGCATTTT

v_call: TRBV4-1
j_call: TRBJ2-3
clone_size: few
d_call: NA
cdr3_aa: CASSQDLLRERQSSTDTQYF
cdr3_nt: TGCGCCAGCAGCCAAGATCTCCTACGGGAGCGCCAATCTAGCACAGATACGCAGTATTTT

v_call: TRBV6-2/TRBV6-3
j_call: TRBJ2-1
clone_size: NA
d_call: TRBD1
cdr3_aa: CASSPGQGLYEQFF
cdr3_nt: TGTGCCAGCAGTCCGGGACAGGGTTTATATGAGCAGTTCTTC

v_call: TRBV5-4
j_call: TRBJ2-2
clone_size: NA
d_call: NA
cdr3_aa: CASSLWVDNTGELFF
cdr3_nt: TGTGCCAGCAGCTTGTGGGTAGATAACACCGGGGAGCTGTTTTTT

v_call: TRBV27
j_call: TRBJ2-7
clone_size: many
d_call: TRBD2
cdr3_aa: CASSYSGSSYEQYF
cdr3_nt: TGTGCCAGCAGTTACAGCGGGAGTTCCTACGAGCAGTACTTC

v_call: TRBV12-3/TRBV12-4
j_call: TRBJ2-1
clone_size: few
d_call: NA
cdr3_aa: CASSLDAGLEQFF
cdr3_nt: TGTGCCAGCAGTTTAGATGCGGGACTGGAGCAGTTCTTC

v_call: TRBV27
j_call: TRBJ1-1
clone_size: NA
d_call: NA
cdr3_aa: CASSFSHLNTEAFF
cdr3_nt: TGTGCCAGCAGTTTTAGTCACCTGAACACTGAAGCTTTCTTT

v_call: TRBV5-1
j_call: TRBJ2-7
clone_size: NA
d_call: NA
cdr3_aa: CASSLGAQDYEQYF
cdr3_nt: TGCGCCAGCAGCTTGGGGGCACAGGACTACGAGCAGTACTTC

v_call: TRBV6-1
j_call: TRBJ2-6
clone_size: few
d_call: TRBD2
cdr3_aa: CASTRQREFAGANVLTF
cdr3_nt: TGTGCCAGCACACGTCAGCGGGAGTTTGCTGGGGCCAACGTCCTGACTTTC

v_call: TRBV11-1
j_call: TRBJ2-1
clone_size: few
d_call: TRBD1
cdr3_aa: CASSLTGQGDRSEQFF
cdr3_nt: TGTGCCAGCAGCCTTACTGGACAGGGGGATCGGAGTGAGCAGTTCTTC

v_call: TRBV4-3
j_call: TRBJ1-1
clone_size: few
d_call: NA
cdr3_aa: CASSQDRGGVSFRKAFF
cdr3_nt: TGCGCCAGCAGCCAAGACAGGGGAGGAGTTAGTTTTCGGAAAGCTTTCTTT

v_call: TRBV19
j_call: TRBJ2-1
clone_size: NA
d_call: TRBD2
cdr3_aa: CASSKEAGLYNEQFF
cdr3_nt: TGTGCCAGTAGTAAGGAAGCGGGACTCTACAATGAGCAGTTCTTC

v_call: TRBV4-2
j_call: TRBJ1-1
clone_size: many
d_call: NA
cdr3_aa: CASSQGAGKGMNTEAFF
cdr3_nt: TGTGCCAGCAGCCAAGGGGCAGGGAAAGGAATGAACACTGAAGCTTTCTTT

v_call: TRBV19
j_call: TRBJ2-1
clone_size: NA
d_call: TRBD2
cdr3_aa: CASSIGGGLAAEQFF
cdr3_nt: TGTGCCAGTAGTATAGGAGGGGGACTAGCTGCTGAGCAGTTCTTC

v_call: TRBV28
j_call: TRBJ2-3
clone_size: NA
d_call: NA
cdr3_aa: CASTDGRVITDTQYF
cdr3_nt: TGTGCCAGCACTGACGGACGGGTCATCACAGATACGCAGTATTTT

v_call: TRBV3-1
j_call: TRBJ2-2
clone_size: many
d_call: NA
cdr3_aa: CASSHEGDAGELFF
cdr3_nt: TGTGCCAGCAGCCATGAGGGGGACGCCGGGGAGCTGTTTTTT